This T cell receptor (beta chain) stems from a study of blood T cell repertoires in COVID-19 (dated by TCRdb to 2020 to 2021). Study-wide context: Collaborator samples came from the United States, Italy and Spain and covered acute and convalescent phases of COVID-19. The repertoires were released in a freely available public database meant as a resource for research on the immune response to SARS-CoV-2. Nearly every sample came with metadata listing a de-identified subject ID, COVID-19 status, age in years and sex. The material from the prospective study consisted of cDNA or gDNA derived from T cells, B-cell-depleted T cells, or PBMCs. Where available, HLA class I and class II types were taken from metadata supplied by the sample provider and were not determined by assay-based typing. Samples were obtained from the ongoing ImmuneRACE study (first 160 participants) and from 1,000 to 1,500 subjects provided by 6 global collaborators. The dataset comprised deeply sampled blood TCRbeta repertoires from subjects exposed to, actively infected with, or recovered from COVID-19.

The CDR3 measures 15 amino acids from cysteine to phenylalanine. Only the CDR3 DNA stays, 45 bases, in frame from base 1. Trimming removed 3 bases from V and 1 base from J; the gene matches leave 5 bases unexplained. Looking up the germline V gene (reference sequence) yields CDR1 SGHNT and CDR2 YYREEE. Overall study results and their limits: How much clinical and demographic metadata was included differed by source and by participant, and the metadata was provided uncurated.

The immunoSEQ Assay, a bias-controlled multiplex PCR, was used to amplify TCRbeta CDR3 regions from genomic DNA. Regarding the original processing steps: Nucleated cell counts per sample were estimated from amplification of reference gene primers within the assay. To quantify the absolute abundance of each unique TCRbeta CDR3 rearrangement, sequence reads were collapsed and filtered. Productive Simpson clonality was computed per sample as the square root of Simpson's diversity index over productive rearrangements. TCRdb's version of the immuneACCESS table is confined to in-frame rearrangements and falls short of the full clone set. An unresolved V gene accounts for under half of the shortfall where checked; the remainder is of unknown origin. V and J calls and clone size are copied from that table; D and trimming were computed from the DNA. The sample profile shows some 290,000 clones; around nine tenths of them were found once. The top ten hold 11% of the sample.

As for this clone: Its antigen remains unidentified. Base quality data are lacking; no much larger clone is found one base away.

One collaborating source in Seattle enrolled patients while the patients were actively infected and followed the patients over time throughout the course of disease. Whole blood was collected in K2EDTA tubes by collaborating institutions according to the institutions' own protocols. Collaborator samples were shipped for TCRbeta analysis as frozen whole blood, isolated PBMCs, or DNA extracted from either sample type. The source is a woman in her thirties with COVID-19, enrolled during active disease. Recombination linked TRBV5-4 to TRBJ2-3, with 7 bases aligning to TRBD2. The sequenced material came from peripheral blood. The nucleotide sequence is given as TGTGCCAGCAGCTCCCGAAGCGGGGGCACAGATACGCAGTATTTT. Its protein reads: CASSSRSGGTDTQYF. This CDR3, with the reference TRBV5-4 and TRBJ2-3 proteins standing in past its ends, gives the full variable domain ETGVTQSPTHLIKTRGQQVTLRCSSQSGHNTVSWYQQALGQGPQFIFQYYREEENGRGNFPPRFSGLQFPNYSSELNVNALELDDSALYLCASSSRSGGTDTQYFGPGTRLTVL.